This entry lists 24 T cell receptor beta chains sequenced from one sample in a study of CD4+ T cells in melanoma. Clones were read by immunoSEQ multiplex PCR, and TCRdb kept only the in-frame ones, dropping some. The sample holds roughly 150,000 clones, approximately 91% seen once. These receptors originate from a human donor with melanoma.

The gene calls are TRBV27 and TRBJ1-1; D is possibly TRBD1 (5 bases). The V and J ends lost 2 bases and 2 bases respectively, with 12 bases between them. From germline, CDR1 is MNHEY and CDR2 SMNVEV (reference sequence). The CDR3 extends over 15 amino acids. CDR3 in amino acids: CASSLRRDINTEAFF. CDR3 nucleotide sequence: TGTGCCAGCAGTTTACGCAGGGATATAAACACTGAAGCTTTCTTT.

V and J are TRBV11-2 and TRBJ2-3; 8 bases line up with TRBD1. J gave up 8 bases and V 5 bases, and 3 bases lay outside the gene matches. This CDR3 region has 12 residues. Germline V gene data show CDR1 as SGHAT and CDR2 as FQNNGV. Here the CDR3 reads CASSLDRGTQYF. CDR3 in DNA: TGTGCCAGCAGCCTCGACAGGGGTACGCAGTATTTT. Together with reference TRBV11-2 and TRBJ2-3, the CDR3 gives the full variable domain: EAGVAQSPRYKIIEKRQSVAFWCNPISGHATLYWYQQILGQGPKLLIQFQNNGVVDDSQLPKDRFSAERLKGVDSTLKIQPAKLEDSAVYLCASSLDRGTQYFGPGTRLTVL.

The V call is TRBV11-2, the J call TRBJ2-7, with D unclear. Germline assignment: CDR1 SGHAT and CDR2 FQNNGV. The CDR3 consists of 14 residues. The ends were cut back, 0 bases at V and 0 bases at J, with 6 bases in the middle. The CDR3 sequence is CASSLEASSYEQYF. In DNA, the CDR3 is TGTGCCAGCAGCTTAGAGGCCAGCTCCTACGAGCAGTACTTC.

The rearrangement links TRBV19 to TRBJ1-2; the match to TRBD1 covers 7 bases. The junction had 6 bases not matched to a gene; V was cut back by 3 bases and J by 2 bases. CDR1 is LNHDA and CDR2 is SQIVND in the germline V gene (reference sequence). The CDR3 is 15 residues long. The CDR3 coding sequence is TGTGCCAGTAGTATCGCCGGGACAGCGAACTATGGCTACACCTTC. This codes for CASSIAGTANYGYTF.

The rearrangement joins TRBV5-1 to TRBJ1-5, with D maybe TRBD1 (5 bases). Germline V gives CDR1 SGHRS, CDR2 YFSETQ. The CDR3 runs 14 residues. Deletions cut 2 bases from V and 5 bases from J, with 11 bases between. The CDR3 loop reads CASSFGTGDQPQHF. The CDR3 DNA is TGCGCCAGCAGCTTCGGGACCGGAGATCAGCCCCAGCATTTT.

The chain recombines TRBV2 with TRBJ1-5; D may be TRBD1 (5 bases). Germline lookup yields CDR1 SNHLY and CDR2 FYNNEI. This CDR3 comprises 15 residues. V lost 8 bases and J 5 bases, leaving 19 bases between the germline ends. This CDR3 reads CASGIFQGLDQPQHF. CDR3 nucleotides: TGTGCCAGCGGCATATTCCAGGGTCTCGATCAGCCCCAGCATTTT.

This sequence joins TRBV27 and TRBJ2-5, with 7 bases matching TRBD1. Per germline, CDR1 MNHEY and CDR2 SMNVEV (reference sequence). This CDR3 contains 14 residues. V shed 5 bases, J shed 4 bases, and the junction held 7 bases outside the gene matches. The CDR3 DNA follows: TGTGCCAGCAGTCTGACAGGGTCGGGAGAGACCCAGTACTTC. This gives the protein CASSLTGSGETQYF.

The chain recombines TRBV30 with TRBJ1-2; TRBD1 is a possible D gene (6 bases). The V gene's germline CDR1 is GTSNPN and CDR2 SVGIG (reference sequence). The ends were cut back, 3 bases at V and 5 bases at J, with 13 bases in the middle. There are 13 residues in the CDR3. CDR3 residues: CAWREGHGYGYTF. CDR3 nucleotide sequence: TGTGCCTGGAGGGAGGGACACGGATATGGCTACACCTTC. The variable domain in full, with the rest retrieved from reference TRBV30 and TRBJ1-2, is SQTIHQWPATLVQPVGSPLSLECTVEGTSNPNLYWYRQAAGRGLQLLFYSVGIGQISSEVPQNLSASRPQDRQFILSSKKLLLSDSGFYLCAWREGHGYGYTFGSGTRLTVV.

A few counts support this clone. V and J are TRBV6-6 and TRBJ1-1, with unresolved D. CDR1 is MNHNY and CDR2 is SVGAGI in the germline V gene (reference sequence). This CDR3 is 12 amino acids long. The V and J ends lost 5 bases and 2 bases respectively, with 6 bases between them. The DNA for the CDR3 is TGTGCCAGCAGTCCCTCTAACACTGAAGCTTTCTTT. Encoded protein: CASSPSNTEAFF.

Written as DNA, the CDR3 is TGCGCCAGCAGCTTGGCCGCCGGGACAGGGGCCTACGAGCAGTACTTC. As protein: CASSLAAGTGAYEQYF. This rearrangement joins TRBV5-1 to TRBJ2-7; 10 bases fit TRBD1. The junction had 5 bases not matched to a gene; V was cut back by 0 bases and J by 2 bases. Germline values: CDR1 SGHRS, CDR2 YFSETQ. This CDR3 comprises 16 residues. Full variable domain (outside the CDR3, taken from reference TRBV5-1 and TRBJ2-7): KAGVTQTPRYLIKTRGQQVTLSCSPISGHRSVSWYQQTPGQGLQFLFEYFSETQRNKGNFPGRFSGRQFSNSRSEMNVSTLELGDSALYLCASSLAAGTGAYEQYFGPGTRLTVT.

This chain connects TRBV10-1 to TRBJ1-3; D unclear. Per the germline V gene, CDR1 is WNHNN and CDR2 is SYGVQD (reference sequence). This CDR3 has 14 residues. V was pared by 4 bases and J by 0 bases, with 7 bases between. The CDR3 spells CASSGGISGNTIYF. The CDR3 DNA reads TGCGCCAGCAGTGGAGGGATCTCTGGAAACACCATATATTTT.

Remarks on this clone: Other DNA sequences from this sample encode an identical CDR3 as well. The chain joins TRBV30 to TRBJ2-1; no clear D. The CDR3 sequence is 13 residues long. CDR1 is GTSNPN, CDR2 SVGIG, per germline (reference sequence). V lost 0 bases and J lost 1, with 4 bases in between. The CDR3 bases are TGTGCCTGGAGTGTGGGGTCCTACAATGAGCAGTTCTTC. Translated: CAWSVGSYNEQFF.

The genes are TRBV6-6 and TRBJ2-7; 10 bases match TRBD2. This CDR3 region has 16 residues. With V trimmed by 2 bases and J by 2 bases, 6 bases remained unmatched. Per the germline V gene, CDR1 is MNHNY and CDR2 is SVGAGI (reference sequence). Written as DNA, the CDR3 is TGTGCCAGCAGTTACATGAGCGGGGGGGACCCCTACGAGCAGTACTTC. Encoded protein: CASSYMSGGDPYEQYF.

The chain is built from TRBV7-9 and TRBJ2-5, with 8 bases aligning to TRBD2. CDR1 is SEHNR, CDR2 FQNEAQ, per germline (reference sequence). Trimming took 11 bases from V and 5 from J; bases not matched to a gene: 7. The CDR3 has 12 residues. This CDR3 reads CAATSVVETQYF. The CDR3 coding sequence is TGTGCCGCGACTAGCGTTGTGGAGACCCAGTACTTC.

This rearrangement joins TRBV11-2 to TRBJ2-7; 8 bases fit TRBD1. The CDR3 totals 16 residues. J gave up 1 base and V 5 bases, and 10 bases lay outside the gene matches. Germline values: CDR1 SGHAT, CDR2 FQNNGV. In nucleotides, the CDR3 is TGTGCCAGCAGCGATAGGACAGGGTGGAGTTCCTACGAGCAGTACTTC. As protein: CASSDRTGWSSYEQYF.

The DNA for the CDR3 is TGTGCCTGGAGTGCGACACCCAAAGGAGCCACTAATGAAAAACTGTTTTTT. Amino acid sequence: CAWSATPKGATNEKLFF. The chain links TRBV30 to TRBJ1-4; D unresolved. CDR1 and CDR2 from the germline V gene are GTSNPN and SVGIG (reference sequence). V lost 1 base, J lost 2 bases, and 17 bases lay in between. The CDR3 is 17 residues long.

The rearrangement joins TRBV2 to TRBJ1-4, with 10 positions matching TRBD1. CDR3 length: 15 amino acids. Germline CDR1 SNHLY, CDR2 FYNNEI. Unmatched junction bases numbered 10, after V lost 8 bases and J lost 7 bases. Written as DNA, the CDR3 is TGTGCCAGCGGGACAGGGGACTTGGGTCGTGAAAAACTGTTTTTT. Residues: CASGTGDLGREKLFF.

J is TRBJ1-1 and V is TRBV11-1, with D perhaps TRBD1 (5 bases). Trimming took 5 bases from V and 0 from J, leaving 13 bases between them. From germline, CDR1 is SGHAT and CDR2 FQDESV (reference sequence). The CDR3 has 15 residues. In DNA form, the CDR3 reads TGTGCCAGCAGCCCCTATACAGGACTGAACACTGAAGCTTTCTTT. Residues: CASSPYTGLNTEAFF. Using reference TRBV11-1 and TRBJ1-1 for the parts outside the CDR3, the full variable domain is EAEVAQSPRYKITEKSQAVAFWCDPISGHATLYWYRQILGQGPELLVQFQDESVVDDSQLPKDRFSAERLKGVDSTLKIQPAELGDSAMYLCASSPYTGLNTEAFFGQGTRLTVV.

The chain combines TRBV5-4 with TRBJ1-1; D is uncertain. The CDR3 spans 15 residues. CDR1 is SGHNT, CDR2 YYREEE, per germline (reference sequence). The V end was cut by 4 bases, the J end by 10 bases, with 23 bases between. The CDR3 region has the DNA TGTGCCAGCAGCGCCGAGCGGGGTACCGTCACGAGAGCTTTCTTT. Translated, it gives CASSAERGTVTRAFF.

The V gene is TRBV28, the J gene TRBJ1-5, with TRBD1 as a possible D gene (5 bases). V gave up 4 bases and J gave up 9 bases, with 7 bases separating them. The CDR3 runs 11 residues. Germline CDR1 and CDR2: MDHEN and SYDVKM. The CDR3 nucleotides are TGTGCCAGCAGTTCGGGGCGGCCCCAGCATTTT. It translates to CASSSGRPQHF. The full variable domain, completed using reference TRBV28 and TRBJ1-5, is DVKVTQSSRYLVKRTGEKVFLECVQDMDHENMFWYRQDPGLGLRLIYFSYDVKMKEKGDIPEGYSVSREKKERFSLILESASTNQTSMYLCASSSGRPQHFGDGTRLSIL.

This clone was counted a single time. The V call is TRBV5-1, the J call TRBJ2-7, with 10 bases lining up with TRBD1. Germline trimming cut 0 bases from V and 2 bases from J; bases unmatched to any gene: 2. This CDR3 region has 15 residues. Per germline, CDR1 SGHRS and CDR2 YFSETQ. The CDR3 nucleotides read TGCGCCAGCAGCTTGGGGGACAGGGGCCCCTACGAGCAGTACTTC. Protein product: CASSLGDRGPYEQYF.

The chain is built from TRBV7-9 and TRBJ2-5; 8 bases are a match to TRBD2. The germline V gene encodes CDR1 SEHNR and CDR2 FQNEAQ (reference sequence). The CDR3 is 16 amino acids. Trimming cost V 1 base and J 2 bases; bases outside gene matches: 6. In nucleotides, the CDR3 is TGTGCCAGCAGCTTAGGGGGACTAGAGGCACAAGAGACCCAGTACTTC. Amino acid sequence: CASSLGGLEAQETQYF.

This CDR3 reads CASSLTSGIYNEQFF. CDR3 DNA sequence: TGTGCCAGCAGCCTTACTAGCGGGATATACAATGAGCAGTTCTTC. The chain carries TRBV5-4 and TRBJ2-1; TRBD2 matches at 10 bases. The CDR3 length is 15 residues. The V segment lost 4 bases and the J segment 4 bases; nucleotides outside the gene matches: 5. CDR1 and CDR2 (germline): SGHNT, YYREEE (reference sequence). Variable domain in full (rest from reference TRBV5-4 and TRBJ2-1): ETGVTQSPTHLIKTRGQQVTLRCSSQSGHNTVSWYQQALGQGPQFIFQYYREEENGRGNFPPRFSGLQFPNYSSELNVNALELDDSALYLCASSLTSGIYNEQFFGPGTRLTVL.

This clone was recorded only once. This rearrangement joins TRBV5-6 to TRBJ1-5, with 7 positions matching TRBD1. The V gene's germline CDR1 is SGHDT and CDR2 YYEEEE. This CDR3 is built from 17 residues. Trimming took 2 bases from V and 4 from J; bases not matched to a gene: 12. CDR3 loop: CASSFVPSDRDNQPQHF. The DNA for the CDR3 is TGTGCCAGCAGCTTTGTCCCCTCAGACAGGGATAATCAGCCCCAGCATTTT.